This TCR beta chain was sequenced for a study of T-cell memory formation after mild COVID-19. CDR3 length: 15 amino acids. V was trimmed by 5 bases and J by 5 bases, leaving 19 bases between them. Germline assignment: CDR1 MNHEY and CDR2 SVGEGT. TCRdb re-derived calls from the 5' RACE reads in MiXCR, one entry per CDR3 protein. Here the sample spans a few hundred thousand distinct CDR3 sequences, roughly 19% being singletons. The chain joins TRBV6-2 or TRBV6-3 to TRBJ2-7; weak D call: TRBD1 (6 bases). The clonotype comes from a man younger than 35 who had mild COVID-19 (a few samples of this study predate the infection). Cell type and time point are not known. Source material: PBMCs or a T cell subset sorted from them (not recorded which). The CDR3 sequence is CASSNGPTGADEQYV. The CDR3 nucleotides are TGTGCCAGCAGTAATGGTCCGACAGGAGCGGACGAGCAGTACGTC.